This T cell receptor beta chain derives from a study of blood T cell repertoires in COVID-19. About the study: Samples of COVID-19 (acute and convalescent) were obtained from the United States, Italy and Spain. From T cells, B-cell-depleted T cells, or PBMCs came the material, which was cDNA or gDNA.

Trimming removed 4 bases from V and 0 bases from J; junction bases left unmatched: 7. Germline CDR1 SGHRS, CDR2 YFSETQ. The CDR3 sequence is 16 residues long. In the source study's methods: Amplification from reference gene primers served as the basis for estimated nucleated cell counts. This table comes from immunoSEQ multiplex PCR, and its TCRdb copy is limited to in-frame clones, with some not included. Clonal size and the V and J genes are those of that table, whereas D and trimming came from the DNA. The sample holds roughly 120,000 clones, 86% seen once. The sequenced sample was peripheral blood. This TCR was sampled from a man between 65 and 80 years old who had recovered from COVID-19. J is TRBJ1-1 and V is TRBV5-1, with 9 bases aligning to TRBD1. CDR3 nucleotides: TGCGCCAGCAGCCCTGGGACAGGGACCCTGAACACTGAAGCTTTCTTT. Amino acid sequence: CASSPGTGTLNTEAFF.